This T cell receptor (beta chain) appears in the sequencing data of a study of shared clonotypes between healthy human individuals. Each sorted subset replicate got 200 ng genomic DNA, tens of thousands of genomes. In the study's own analysis: Filtering of immunoSEQ junctional sequences could not match full-length read filtering. The repertoire was sequenced with immunoSEQ multiplex PCR; TCRdb's copy has only in-frame clones and lacks some. V and J calls and clone size follow that table, whereas D and trimming were derived from the DNA. The data contain some 2.1 million clones, about 95% of them seen just once; the ten biggest clones take up 1.1%. The CDR3 totals 20 residues. Germline V gene data show CDR1 as MNHEY and CDR2 as SMNVEV (reference sequence). V lost 3 bases to trimming and J lost 7 bases; unmatched junction nucleotides: 22. Study results and caveats: Estimated richness values were generally larger in naive subsets than in memory subsets. Tissues were not sampled, only blood, and their repertoires likely differ.

Naive CD8 cells comprised CD45RO-negative, CCR7-positively selected cells, excluding terminally differentiated effector memory CD45RA+ cells. Notes on this clone: Its target is unknown.

The TCR comes from a young man in good health. The specimen sequenced was naive CD8+ T cells sorted from blood. V gene TRBV27 combines with J gene TRBJ1-2; TRBD1 aligns across 11 bases. In DNA form, the CDR3 reads TGTGCCAGCAGTTTTATGGCGCCCGGACAGGGGGCATTTTACAATGGTGGCTACACCTTC. This sequence encodes CASSFMAPGQGAFYNGGYTF.